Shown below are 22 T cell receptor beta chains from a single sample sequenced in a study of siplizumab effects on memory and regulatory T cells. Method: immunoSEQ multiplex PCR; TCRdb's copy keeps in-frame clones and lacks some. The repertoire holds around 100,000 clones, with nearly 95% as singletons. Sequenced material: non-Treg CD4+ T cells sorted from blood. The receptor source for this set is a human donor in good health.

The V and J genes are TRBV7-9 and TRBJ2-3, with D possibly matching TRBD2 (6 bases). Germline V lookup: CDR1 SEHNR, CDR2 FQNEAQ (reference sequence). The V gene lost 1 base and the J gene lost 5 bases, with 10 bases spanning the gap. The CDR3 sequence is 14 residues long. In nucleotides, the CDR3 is TGTGCCAGCAGCTTAGACGTGGGGGGAGATACGCAGTATTTT. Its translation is CASSLDVGGDTQYF.

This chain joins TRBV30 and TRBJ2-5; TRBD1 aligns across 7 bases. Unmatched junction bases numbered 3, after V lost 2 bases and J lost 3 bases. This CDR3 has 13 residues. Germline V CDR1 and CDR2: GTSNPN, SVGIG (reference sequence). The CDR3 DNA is TGTGCCTGGAGTCGGGACAGCAAAGAGACCCAGTACTTC. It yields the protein CAWSRDSKETQYF.

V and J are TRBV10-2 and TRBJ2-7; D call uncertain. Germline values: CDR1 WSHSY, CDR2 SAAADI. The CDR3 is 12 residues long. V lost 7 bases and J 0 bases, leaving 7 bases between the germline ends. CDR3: CASKHSSYEQYF. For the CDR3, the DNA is TGCGCCAGCAAGCACAGCTCCTACGAGCAGTACTTC.

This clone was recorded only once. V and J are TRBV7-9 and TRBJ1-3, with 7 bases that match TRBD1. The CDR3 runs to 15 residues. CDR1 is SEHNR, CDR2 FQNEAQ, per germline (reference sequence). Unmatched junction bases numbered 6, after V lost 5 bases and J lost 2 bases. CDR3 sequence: CASSTRTGPGNTIYF. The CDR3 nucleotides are TGTGCCAGCAGCACCAGGACAGGACCTGGAAACACCATATATTTT.

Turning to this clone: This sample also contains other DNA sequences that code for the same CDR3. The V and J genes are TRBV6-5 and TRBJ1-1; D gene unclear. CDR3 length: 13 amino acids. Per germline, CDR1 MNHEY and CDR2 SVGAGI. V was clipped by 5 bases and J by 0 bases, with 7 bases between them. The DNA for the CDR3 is TGTGCCAGCAGTGGCACTATGAACACTGAAGCTTTCTTT. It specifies CASSGTMNTEAFF.

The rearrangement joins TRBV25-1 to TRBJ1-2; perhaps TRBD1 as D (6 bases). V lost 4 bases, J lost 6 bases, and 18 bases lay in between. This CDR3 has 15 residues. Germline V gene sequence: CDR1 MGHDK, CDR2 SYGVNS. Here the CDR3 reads CASSGGLEGRHGYTF. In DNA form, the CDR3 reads TGTGCCAGCAGTGGGGGGCTTGAGGGGAGGCATGGCTACACCTTC.

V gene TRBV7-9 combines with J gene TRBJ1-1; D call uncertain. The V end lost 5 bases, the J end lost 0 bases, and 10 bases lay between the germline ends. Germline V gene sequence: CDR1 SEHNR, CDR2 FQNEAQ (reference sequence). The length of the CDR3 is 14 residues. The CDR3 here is CASSPPSMNTEAFF. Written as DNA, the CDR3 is TGTGCCAGCAGCCCGCCCTCTATGAACACTGAAGCTTTCTTT.

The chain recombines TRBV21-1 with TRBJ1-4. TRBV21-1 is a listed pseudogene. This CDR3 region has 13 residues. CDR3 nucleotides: TGTGCCAGCAGCCTCCTGGACGGGGAAAAACTGTTTTTT. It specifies CASSLLDGEKLFF.

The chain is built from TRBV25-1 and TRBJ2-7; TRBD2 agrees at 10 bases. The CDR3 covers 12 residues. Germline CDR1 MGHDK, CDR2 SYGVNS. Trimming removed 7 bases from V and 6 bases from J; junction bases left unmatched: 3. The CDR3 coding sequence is TGTGCCAGCACTAGCGGGAGAGGCGAGCAGTACTTC. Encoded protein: CASTSGRGEQYF.

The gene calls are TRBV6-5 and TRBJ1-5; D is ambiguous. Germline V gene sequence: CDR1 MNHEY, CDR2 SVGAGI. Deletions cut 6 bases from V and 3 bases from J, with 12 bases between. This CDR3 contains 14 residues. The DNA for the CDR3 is TGTGCCAGCAGCGACGGGCAACTCAATCAGCCCCAGCATTTT. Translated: CASSDGQLNQPQHF.

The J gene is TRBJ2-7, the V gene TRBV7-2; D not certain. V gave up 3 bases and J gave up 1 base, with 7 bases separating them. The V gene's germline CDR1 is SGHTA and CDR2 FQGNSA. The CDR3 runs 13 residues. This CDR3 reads CASSLGRSYEQYF. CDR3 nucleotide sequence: TGTGCCAGCAGCTTGGGTCGGTCCTACGAGCAGTACTTC.

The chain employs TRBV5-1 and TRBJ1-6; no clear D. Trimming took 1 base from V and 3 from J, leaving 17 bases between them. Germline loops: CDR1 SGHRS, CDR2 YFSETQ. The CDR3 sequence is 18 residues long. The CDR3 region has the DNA TGCGCCAGCAGCTTGTATGGCCCGACTGATGGCTATAATTCACCCCTCCACTTT. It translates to CASSLYGPTDGYNSPLHF.

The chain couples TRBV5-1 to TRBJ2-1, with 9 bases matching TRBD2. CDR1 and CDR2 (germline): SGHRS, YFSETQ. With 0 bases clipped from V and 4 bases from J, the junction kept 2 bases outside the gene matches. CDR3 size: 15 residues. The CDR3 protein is CASSLGLAAYNEQFF. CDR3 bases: TGCGCCAGCAGCTTGGGACTAGCGGCTTACAATGAGCAGTTCTTC.

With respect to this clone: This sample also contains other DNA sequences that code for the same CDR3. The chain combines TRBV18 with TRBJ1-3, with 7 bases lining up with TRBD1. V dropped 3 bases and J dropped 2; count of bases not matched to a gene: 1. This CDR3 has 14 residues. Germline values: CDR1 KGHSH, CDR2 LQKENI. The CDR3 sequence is CASSPGTAGNTIYF. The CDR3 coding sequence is TGTGCCAGCTCACCCGGGACAGCTGGAAACACCATATATTTT.

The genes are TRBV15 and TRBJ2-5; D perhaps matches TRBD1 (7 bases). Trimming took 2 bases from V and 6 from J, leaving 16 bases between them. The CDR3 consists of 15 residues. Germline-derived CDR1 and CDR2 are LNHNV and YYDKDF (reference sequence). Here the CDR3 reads CATSRPLTGTQTQYF. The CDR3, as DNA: TGTGCCACCAGCAGACCTCTGACAGGGACTCAGACCCAGTACTTC.

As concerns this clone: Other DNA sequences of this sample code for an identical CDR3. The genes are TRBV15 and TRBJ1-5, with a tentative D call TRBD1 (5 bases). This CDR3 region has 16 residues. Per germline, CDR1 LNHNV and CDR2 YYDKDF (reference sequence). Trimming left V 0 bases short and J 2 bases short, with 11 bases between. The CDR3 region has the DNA TGTGCCACCAGCAGAGATATGGCGGGGGGCAATCAGCCCCAGCATTTT. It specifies CATSRDMAGGNQPQHF. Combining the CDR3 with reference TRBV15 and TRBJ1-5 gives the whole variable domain DAMVIQNPRYQVTQFGKPVTLSCSQTLNHNVMYWYQQKSSQAPKLLFHYYDKDFNNEADTPDNFQSRRPNTSFCFLDIRSPGLGDTAMYLCATSRDMAGGNQPQHFGDGTRLSIL.

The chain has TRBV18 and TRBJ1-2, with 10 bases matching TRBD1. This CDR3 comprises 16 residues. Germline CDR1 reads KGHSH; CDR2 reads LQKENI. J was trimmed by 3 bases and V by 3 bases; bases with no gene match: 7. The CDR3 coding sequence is TGTGCCAGCTCACCTAGGACCGGGACAGGGGACTATGGCTACACCTTC. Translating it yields CASSPRTGTGDYGYTF.

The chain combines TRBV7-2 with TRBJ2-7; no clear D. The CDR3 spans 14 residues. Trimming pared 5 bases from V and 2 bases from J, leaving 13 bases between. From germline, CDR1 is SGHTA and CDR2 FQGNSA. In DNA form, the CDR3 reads TGTGCCAGCAGCGAGACTGGGATCCCCTACGAGCAGTACTTC. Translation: CASSETGIPYEQYF.

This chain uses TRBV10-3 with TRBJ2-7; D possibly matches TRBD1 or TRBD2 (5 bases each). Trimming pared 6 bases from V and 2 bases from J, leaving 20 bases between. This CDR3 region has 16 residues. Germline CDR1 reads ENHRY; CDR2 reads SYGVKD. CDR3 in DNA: TGTGCCATCAGCCTCGCGCCCGGGACCGACGCCTACGAGCAGTACTTC. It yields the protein CAISLAPGTDAYEQYF.

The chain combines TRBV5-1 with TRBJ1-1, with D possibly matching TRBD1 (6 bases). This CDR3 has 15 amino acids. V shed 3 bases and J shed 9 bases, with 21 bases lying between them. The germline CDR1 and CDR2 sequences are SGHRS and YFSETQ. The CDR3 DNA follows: TGCGCCAGCAGCTGGGGCGGGAGGGGGGCTGATAAAGCTTTCTTT. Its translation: CASSWGGRGADKAFF.

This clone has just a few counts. CDR3 residues: CASSPSMGFYEQYF. In nucleotides, the CDR3 is TGTGCCAGTAGTCCTAGTATGGGATTCTACGAGCAGTACTTC. V is TRBV19 and J is TRBJ2-7; D gene ambiguous. The CDR3 spans 14 residues. V dropped 5 bases and J dropped 3 bases, with 14 bases sitting between them. Germline CDR1 is LNHDA and CDR2 is SQIVND (reference sequence).

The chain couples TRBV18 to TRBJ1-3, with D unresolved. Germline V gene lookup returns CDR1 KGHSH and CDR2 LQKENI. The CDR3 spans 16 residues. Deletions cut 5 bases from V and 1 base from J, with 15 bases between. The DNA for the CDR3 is TGTGCCAGCTCATTAAATTTGGGTCGGTCTGGAAACACCATATATTTT. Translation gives CASSLNLGRSGNTIYF. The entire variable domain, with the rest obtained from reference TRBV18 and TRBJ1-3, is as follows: NAGVMQNPRHLVRRRGQEARLRCSPMKGHSHVYWYRQLPEEGLKFMVYLQKENIIDESGMPKERFSAEFPKEGPSILRIQQVVRGDSAAYFCASSLNLGRSGNTIYFGEGSWLTVV.